Below are 5 T cell receptor beta chains sequenced from a single sample in a study of shared clonotypes between healthy human individuals. CD45RO-negative CD8 cells positively selected for CCR7 made up the naive population, which excluded terminally differentiated effector memory CD45RA+ cells. Repertoires were generated with immunoSEQ multiplex PCR, while TCRdb's copy carries only in-frame clones and drops some. The data contain millions of clones, about 95% of them singletons. Specimen: naive CD8+ T cells sorted from blood. Every receptor here comes from a man younger than 30 in good health.

V and J are TRBV21-1 and TRBJ2-4; TRBD1, the D gene given by the table, was not confirmed from the DNA. TRBV21-1 is deemed a pseudogene. This CDR3 comprises 17 residues. As DNA, the CDR3 is TGTGCCAGCAGACATTCAGGGGACAGGGTCGCCAAAAACATTCAGTACTTC. It yields the protein CASRHSGDRVAKNIQYF.

This clone was recorded only once. V and J are TRBV28 and TRBJ2-2; D possibly corresponds to TRBD1 (6 bases). There are 12 residues in the CDR3. Per germline, CDR1 MDHEN and CDR2 SYDVKM. V was cut by 5 bases and J by 6 bases, with 7 bases left in between. Written as DNA, the CDR3 is TGTGCCAGCAGTCAGGGGCCCGGGGAGCTGTTTTTT. Its protein product is CASSQGPGELFF.

About this clone itself: The sample carries other DNA sequences with the same CDR3. The CDR3 loop reads CASSQDGYQPQHF. The DNA for the CDR3 is TGCGCCAGCAGCCAAGATGGGTATCAGCCCCAGCATTTT. The chain recombines TRBV4-1 with TRBJ1-5, with D unclear. CDR1 is MGHRA, CDR2 YSYEKL, per germline. The ends were cut back, 0 bases at V and 5 bases at J, with 5 bases in the middle. The CDR3 has 13 residues.

This chain connects TRBV27 to TRBJ2-7; 11 positions agree with TRBD2. Germline CDR1 reads MNHEY; CDR2 reads SMNVEV (reference sequence). V was clipped by 5 bases and J by 0 bases; unmatched bases: 6. The CDR3 is made up of 16 amino acids. CDR3 coding DNA: TGTGCCAGCAGTAATATAGCGGGGGGGTCCTCCTACGAGCAGTACTTC. This translates into CASSNIAGGSSYEQYF.

The chain couples TRBV6-4 to TRBJ2-7; 9 nucleotides align to TRBD2. The CDR3 covers 15 residues. V trimming: 0 bases; J trimming: 6 bases; junction bases outside the gene matches: 6. CDR1 MRHNA and CDR2 SNTAGT come from the germline V gene. The CDR3 loop is CASSDSASGTTEQYF. The CDR3, as DNA: TGTGCCAGCAGTGACTCGGCTAGCGGGACAACCGAGCAGTACTTC.